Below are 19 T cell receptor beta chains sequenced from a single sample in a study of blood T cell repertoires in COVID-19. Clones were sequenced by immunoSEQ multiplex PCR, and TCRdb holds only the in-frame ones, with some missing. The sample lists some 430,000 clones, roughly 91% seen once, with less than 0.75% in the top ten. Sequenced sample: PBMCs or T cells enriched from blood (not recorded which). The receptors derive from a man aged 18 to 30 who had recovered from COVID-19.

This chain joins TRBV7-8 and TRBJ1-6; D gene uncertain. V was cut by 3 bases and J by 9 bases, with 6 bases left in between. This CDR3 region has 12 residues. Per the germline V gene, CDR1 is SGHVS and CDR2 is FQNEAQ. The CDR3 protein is CASSLRISPLHF. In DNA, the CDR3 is TGTGCCAGCAGCTTGCGTATTTCACCCCTCCACTTT.

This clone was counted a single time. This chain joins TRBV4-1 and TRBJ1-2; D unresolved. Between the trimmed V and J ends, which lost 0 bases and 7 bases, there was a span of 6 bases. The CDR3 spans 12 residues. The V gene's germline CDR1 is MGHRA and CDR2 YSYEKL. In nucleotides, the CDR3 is TGCGCCAGCAGCCAAGATACGGGTGGCTACACCTTC. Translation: CASSQDTGGYTF.

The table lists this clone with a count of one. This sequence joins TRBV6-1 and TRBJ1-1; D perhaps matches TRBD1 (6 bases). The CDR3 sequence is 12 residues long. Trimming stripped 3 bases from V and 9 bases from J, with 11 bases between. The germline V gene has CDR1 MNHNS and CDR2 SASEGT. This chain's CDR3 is CASSEGTRQAFF. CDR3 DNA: TGTGCCAGCAGTGAGGGGACAAGACAAGCTTTCTTT.

The CDR3 DNA is TGTGCCAGCAGTGACCCGGGGAGGAGCTATGGCTACACCTTC. It translates to CASSDPGRSYGYTF. This rearrangement joins TRBV25-1 to TRBJ1-2; D is uncertain. The CDR3 totals 14 residues. The germline V and J ends were trimmed by 3 bases and 4 bases, with 12 bases remaining between them. Germline V gene lookup returns CDR1 MGHDK and CDR2 SYGVNS.

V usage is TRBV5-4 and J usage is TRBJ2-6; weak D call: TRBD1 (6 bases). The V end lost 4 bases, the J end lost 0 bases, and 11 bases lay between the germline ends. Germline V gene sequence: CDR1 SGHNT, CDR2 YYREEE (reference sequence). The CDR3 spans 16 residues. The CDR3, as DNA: TGTGCCAGCAGCCCCGGACAGACCTCTGGGGCCAACGTCCTGACTTTC. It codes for CASSPGQTSGANVLTF. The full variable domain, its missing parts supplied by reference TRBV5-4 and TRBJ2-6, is ETGVTQSPTHLIKTRGQQVTLRCSSQSGHNTVSWYQQALGQGPQFIFQYYREEENGRGNFPPRFSGLQFPNYSSELNVNALELDDSALYLCASSPGQTSGANVLTFGAGSRLTVL.

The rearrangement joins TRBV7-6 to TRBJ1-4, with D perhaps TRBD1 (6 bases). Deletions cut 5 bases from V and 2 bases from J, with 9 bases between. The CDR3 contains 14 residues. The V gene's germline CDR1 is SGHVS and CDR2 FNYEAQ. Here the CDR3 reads CASSRTGTNEKLFF. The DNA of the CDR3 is TGTGCCAGCAGCCGAACAGGGACTAATGAAAAACTGTTTTTT.

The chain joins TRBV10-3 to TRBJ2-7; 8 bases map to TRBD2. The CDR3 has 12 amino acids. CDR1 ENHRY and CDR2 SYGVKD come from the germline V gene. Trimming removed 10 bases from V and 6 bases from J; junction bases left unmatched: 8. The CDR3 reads CASRTGGGEQYF. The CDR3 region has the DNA TGTGCCAGTCGTACGGGAGGGGGCGAGCAGTACTTC.

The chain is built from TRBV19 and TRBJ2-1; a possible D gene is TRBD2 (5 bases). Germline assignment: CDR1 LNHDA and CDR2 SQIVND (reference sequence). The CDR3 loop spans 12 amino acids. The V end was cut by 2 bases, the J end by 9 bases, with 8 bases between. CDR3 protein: CASSILRGEQFF. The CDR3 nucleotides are TGTGCCAGTAGTATACTACGGGGTGAGCAGTTCTTC.

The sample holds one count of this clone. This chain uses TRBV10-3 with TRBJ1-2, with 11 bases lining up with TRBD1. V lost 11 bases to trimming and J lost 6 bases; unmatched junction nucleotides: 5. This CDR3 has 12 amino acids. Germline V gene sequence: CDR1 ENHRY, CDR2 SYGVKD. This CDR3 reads CASGGQGDGYTF. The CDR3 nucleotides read TGTGCCTCCGGGGGACAGGGGGATGGCTACACCTTC.

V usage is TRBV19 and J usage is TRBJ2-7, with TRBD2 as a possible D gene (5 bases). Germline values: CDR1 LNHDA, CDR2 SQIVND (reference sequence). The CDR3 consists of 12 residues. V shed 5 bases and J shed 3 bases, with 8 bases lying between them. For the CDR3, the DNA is TGTGCCAGTAGTTTCCGGGACTACGAGCAGTACTTC. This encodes CASSFRDYEQYF.

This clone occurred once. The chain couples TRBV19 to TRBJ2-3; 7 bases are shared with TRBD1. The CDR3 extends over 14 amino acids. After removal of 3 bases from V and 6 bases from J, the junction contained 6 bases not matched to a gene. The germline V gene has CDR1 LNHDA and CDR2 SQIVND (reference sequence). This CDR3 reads CASSIWTGEDTQYF. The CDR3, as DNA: TGTGCCAGTAGTATTTGGACAGGAGAGGATACGCAGTATTTT.

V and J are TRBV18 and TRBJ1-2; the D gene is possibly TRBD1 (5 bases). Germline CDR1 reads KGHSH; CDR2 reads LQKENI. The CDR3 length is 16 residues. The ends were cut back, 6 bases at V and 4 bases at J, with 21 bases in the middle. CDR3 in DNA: TGTGCCAGCTCCCTTGTTAGTGGTCCCGACAGCTATGGCTACACCTTC. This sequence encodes CASSLVSGPDSYGYTF.

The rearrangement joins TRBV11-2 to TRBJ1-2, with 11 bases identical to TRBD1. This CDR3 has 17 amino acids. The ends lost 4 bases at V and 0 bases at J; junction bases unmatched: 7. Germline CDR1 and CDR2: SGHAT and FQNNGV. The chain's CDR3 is CASSSSPGQGANYGYTF. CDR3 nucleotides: TGTGCCAGCAGCTCCTCCCCGGGACAGGGGGCTAACTATGGCTACACCTTC.

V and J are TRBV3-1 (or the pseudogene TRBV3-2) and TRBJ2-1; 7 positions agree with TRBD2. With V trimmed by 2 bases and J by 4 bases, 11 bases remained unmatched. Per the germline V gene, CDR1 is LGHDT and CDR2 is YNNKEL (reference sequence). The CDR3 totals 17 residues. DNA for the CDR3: TGTGCCAGCAGCCAAATTGGGGGGGGAGTCGGGTACAATGAGCAGTTCTTC. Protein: CASSQIGGGVGYNEQFF.

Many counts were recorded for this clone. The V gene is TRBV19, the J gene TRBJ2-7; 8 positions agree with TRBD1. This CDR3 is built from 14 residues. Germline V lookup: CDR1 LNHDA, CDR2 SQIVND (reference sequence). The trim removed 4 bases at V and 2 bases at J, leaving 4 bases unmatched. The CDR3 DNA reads TGTGCCAGTAGTACCAGGACAGGGCCCTACGAGCAGTACTTC. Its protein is CASSTRTGPYEQYF.

The CDR3 DNA is TGTGCTAGCGCACGGGACAGTAACTATGGCTACACCTTC. It is translated as CASARDSNYGYTF. This chain connects TRBV12-5 to TRBJ1-2; 7 bases map to TRBD1. The germline V gene has CDR1 LGHNT and CDR2 FRNRAP. The CDR3 is 13 residues long. The V and J ends lost 9 bases and 1 base, in that order; junction bases with no gene match: 5.

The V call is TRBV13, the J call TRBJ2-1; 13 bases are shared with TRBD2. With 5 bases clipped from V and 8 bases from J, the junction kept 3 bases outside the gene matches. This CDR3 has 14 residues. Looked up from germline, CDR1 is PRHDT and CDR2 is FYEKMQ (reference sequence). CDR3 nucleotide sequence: TGTGCCAGCAGCCTCGGACTAGCGGGGGATGAGCAGTTCTTC. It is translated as CASSLGLAGDEQFF.

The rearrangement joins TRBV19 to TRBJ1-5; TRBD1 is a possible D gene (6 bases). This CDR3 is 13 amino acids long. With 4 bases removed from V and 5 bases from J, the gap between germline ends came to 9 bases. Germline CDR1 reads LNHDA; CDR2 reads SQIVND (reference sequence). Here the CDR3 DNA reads TGTGCCAGTAGTACGACAGGAGATCAGCCCCAGCATTTT. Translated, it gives CASSTTGDQPQHF.

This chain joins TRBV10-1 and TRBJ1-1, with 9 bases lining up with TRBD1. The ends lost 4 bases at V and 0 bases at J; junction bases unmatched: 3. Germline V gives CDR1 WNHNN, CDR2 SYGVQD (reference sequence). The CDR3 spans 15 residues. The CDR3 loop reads CASSGGQGMNTEAFF. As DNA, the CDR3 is TGCGCCAGCAGTGGGGGACAGGGAATGAACACTGAAGCTTTCTTT.